The 21 T cell receptor beta chains below come from one sample, sequenced in a study of T-cell reconstitution after alpha-beta-depleted transplantation in children. Unique molecular identifiers were used in preparing the TCRbeta library. TCRdb re-called the PCR reads through MiXCR, storing one row per CDR3 protein. The repertoire holds 240,000 or so distinct CDR3 sequences, with around 12% as singletons. The sequenced sample was PBMCs from the stem cell graft donor, obtained from the stem cell graft. These TCRs come from a human donor who donated a stem cell graft to a child with acute lymphoblastic leukemia.

This clonotype was counted ten times or more. The chain has TRBV16 and TRBJ2-3; no definite D call. The germline V and J ends were trimmed by 3 bases and 0 bases, with 13 bases remaining between them. Germline CDR1 KGHSY, CDR2 FQNENV. The CDR3 has 16 residues. CDR3 loop: CASSQPEVVSTDTQYF. The CDR3 DNA follows: TGTGCCAGCAGCCAGCCAGAAGTAGTGAGCACAGATACGCAGTATTTT. Variable domain in full (rest from reference TRBV16 and TRBJ2-3): GEEVAQTPKHLVRGEGQKAKLYCAPIKGHSYVFWYQQVLKNEFKFLISFQNENVFDETGMPKERFSAKCLPNSPCSLEIQATKLEDSAVYFCASSQPEVVSTDTQYFGPGTRLTVL.

This clonotype was seen at least ten times. The CDR3 spells CASSTGQGVVPQHF. The CDR3 nucleotides are TGTGCCAGCAGTACAGGACAGGGAGTGGTGCCCCAGCATTTT. The genes are TRBV12-3 or TRBV12-4 and TRBJ1-5; 8 nucleotides line up with TRBD1. After removal of 5 bases from V and 9 bases from J, the junction contained 9 bases not matched to a gene. The length of the CDR3 is 14 residues.

The sample holds many counts of this clonotype. This chain uses TRBV7-2 with TRBJ1-6; D is ambiguous. V was cut by 5 bases and J by 9 bases, with 8 bases left in between. Germline values: CDR1 SGHTA, CDR2 FQGNSA. CDR3 length: 12 residues. The CDR3 is CASSPSGSPLHF. The DNA of the CDR3 is TGTGCCAGCAGCCCTTCGGGTTCACCCCTCCACTTT.

This chain connects TRBV7-2 to TRBJ1-5, with TRBD1 as a possible D gene (6 bases). CDR3 length: 15 amino acids. Trimming stripped 5 bases from V and 1 base from J, with 12 bases between. CDR1 is SGHTA, CDR2 FQGNSA, per germline. The CDR3 DNA reads TGTGCCAGCAGCCGGGACATGGGGAGCAATCAGCCCCAGCATTTT. Its translation is CASSRDMGSNQPQHF. The whole variable domain, filled in from reference TRBV7-2 and TRBJ1-5, reads GAGVSQSPSNKVTEKGKDVELRCDPISGHTALYWYRQSLGQGLEFLIYFQGNSAPDKSGLPSDRFSAERTGGSVSTLTIQRTQQEDSAVYLCASSRDMGSNQPQHFGDGTRLSIL.

At least ten counts were recorded for this clonotype. The rearrangement uses TRBV7-2 and TRBJ2-7; D uncertain. Germline CDR1 SGHTA, CDR2 FQGNSA. The CDR3 length is 15 residues. Trimming took 2 bases from V and 1 from J, leaving 12 bases between them. The CDR3 nucleotides are TGTGCCAGCAGCTTAAGTAGGCAGCATTCCTACGAGCAGTACTTC. It yields the protein CASSLSRQHSYEQYF.

This clonotype was seen at least ten times. V and J are TRBV6-1 and TRBJ1-3; the D gene is possibly TRBD1 (6 bases). V gave up 8 bases and J gave up 3 bases, with 17 bases separating them. From germline, CDR1 is MNHNS and CDR2 SASEGT. This CDR3 has 15 amino acids. DNA for the CDR3: TGTGCCAGCCGCCCTAGGGGGGCGGGTGGAAACACCATATATTTT. This gives the protein CASRPRGAGGNTIYF.

The chain links TRBV5-4 to TRBJ1-1, with a weak D call TRBD1 (5 bases). The V gene lost 1 base and the J gene lost 4 bases, with 17 bases spanning the gap. This CDR3 spans 16 amino acids. The V gene's germline CDR1 is SGHNT and CDR2 YYREEE (reference sequence). The CDR3 nucleotides read TGTGCCAGCAGCTTGATAGGTAGACAGTCGGGCACTGAAGCTTTCTTT. The encoded protein is CASSLIGRQSGTEAFF.

This clonotype came up once. This may come from a read error, since a much larger clone is one base off. The gene calls are TRBV5-1 and TRBJ2-5, with 12 positions matching TRBD2. CDR3 size: 16 residues. Unmatched junction bases numbered 8, after V lost 3 bases and J lost 5 bases. The germline V gene encodes CDR1 SGHRS and CDR2 YFSETQ. The CDR3: CASSSATSGRGETQYF. DNA for the CDR3: TGCGCCAGCAGCTCGGCGACTAGCGGGAGAGGGGAGACCCAGTACTTC.

This clonotype has ten or more counts. The chain links TRBV7-2 to TRBJ2-3; 12 nucleotides line up with TRBD2. The CDR3 contains 16 residues. The J segment lost 1 base and the V segment lost 1 base, leaving 0 bases of the junction unmatched. Germline V gene sequence: CDR1 SGHTA, CDR2 FQGNSA. As DNA, the CDR3 is TGTGCCAGCAGCTTAGGACTAGCGGGGGGCACAGATACGCAGTATTTT. This gives the protein CASSLGLAGGTDTQYF. Full variable domain (remainder filled in from reference TRBV7-2 and TRBJ2-3): GAGVSQSPSNKVTEKGKDVELRCDPISGHTALYWYRQSLGQGLEFLIYFQGNSAPDKSGLPSDRFSAERTGGSVSTLTIQRTQQEDSAVYLCASSLGLAGGTDTQYFGPGTRLTVL.

In this sample, this clonotype turned up many times. J is TRBJ2-5 and V is TRBV9, with TRBD2 matching over 7 bases. Trimming cost V 3 bases and J 2 bases; bases outside gene matches: 13. The CDR3 has 17 amino acids. CDR1 is SGDLS and CDR2 is YYNGEE in the germline V gene. In nucleotides, the CDR3 is TGTGCCAGCAGCGCCGGACTAGTTTTGGGAAGTCAAGAGACCCAGTACTTC. Translating gives CASSAGLVLGSQETQYF.

This clonotype has at least ten counts. This chain uses TRBV20-1 with TRBJ1-1, with D tentatively TRBD1 (6 bases). V shed 5 bases and J shed 4 bases, with 14 bases lying between them. Germline V lookup: CDR1 DFQATT, CDR2 SNEGSKA (reference sequence). This CDR3 spans 13 amino acids. The CDR3 coding sequence is TGCAGTGCTCAACAGGGATGGGGCACTGAAGCTTTCTTT. Protein product: CSAQQGWGTEAFF.

This clonotype was counted between two and nine times. The rearrangement links TRBV28 to TRBJ2-5; D is undetermined. CDR1 MDHEN and CDR2 SYDVKM come from the germline V gene. The V gene lost 4 bases and the J gene lost 0 bases, with 9 bases spanning the gap. CDR3 length: 14 amino acids. This CDR3 reads CASSYFGNQETQYF. CDR3 nucleotides: TGTGCCAGCAGTTACTTTGGAAACCAAGAGACCCAGTACTTC.

This clonotype has a count of ten or more. The rearrangement uses TRBV5-1 and TRBJ2-6, with D possibly being TRBD2 (5 bases). V lost 4 bases, J lost 3 bases, and 17 bases lay in between. The CDR3 is made up of 17 amino acids. The germline V gene encodes CDR1 SGHRS and CDR2 YFSETQ. CDR3 sequence: CASSPTPLGSGANVLTF. Here the CDR3 DNA reads TGCGCCAGCAGCCCTACGCCTCTTGGGAGTGGGGCCAACGTCCTGACTTTC. Filled out from reference TRBV5-1 and TRBJ2-6, the complete variable domain reads KAGVTQTPRYLIKTRGQQVTLSCSPISGHRSVSWYQQTPGQGLQFLFEYFSETQRNKGNFPGRFSGRQFSNSRSEMNVSTLELGDSALYLCASSPTPLGSGANVLTFGAGSRLTVL.

This clonotype was found many times. V usage is TRBV5-1 and J usage is TRBJ1-1; no definite D call. There are 14 residues in the CDR3. The germline gives CDR1 SGHRS, CDR2 YFSETQ. The ends were cut back, 6 bases at V and 5 bases at J, with 17 bases in the middle. DNA of the CDR3: TGCGCCAGCACCCCGAACGCGGGTAGGACTGAAGCTTTCTTT. Translation gives CASTPNAGRTEAFF.

This chain uses TRBV11-2 with TRBJ1-5; 7 nucleotides match TRBD1. Per the germline V gene, CDR1 is SGHAT and CDR2 is FQNNGV. V lost 5 bases to trimming and J lost 3 bases; unmatched junction nucleotides: 7. The CDR3 length is 15 residues. CDR3 DNA: TGTGCCAGCAGCCCAGTGGGACAGTTCAATCAGCCCCAGCATTTT. Residues: CASSPVGQFNQPQHF.

On this clonotype itself: A read error may explain this, as a much larger clone is one base away. This sequence joins TRBV6-1 and TRBJ1-4, with 9 bases aligning to TRBD1. The CDR3 totals 16 residues. V was pared by 1 base and J by 5 bases, with 5 bases of the junction left unmatched. Per the germline V gene, CDR1 is MNHNS and CDR2 is SASEGT. The CDR3 loop reads CASSEGAGTGNEKLFF. DNA for the CDR3: TGTGCCAGCAGTGAAGGGGCCGGGACAGGGAATGAAAAACTGTTTTTT.

This clonotype was counted ten times or more. The chain recombines TRBV28 with TRBJ2-3; TRBD2 agrees at 8 bases. Looked up from germline, CDR1 is MDHEN and CDR2 is SYDVKM. This CDR3 has 15 residues. Unmatched junction bases numbered 9, after V lost 5 bases and J lost 5 bases. The CDR3 region is CASSRGGLALDTQYF. The CDR3 coding sequence is TGTGCCAGCAGTAGGGGAGGACTAGCATTAGATACGCAGTATTTT.

This chain joins TRBV11-3 and TRBJ2-4; a possible D gene is TRBD2 (7 bases). This CDR3 has 14 residues. Germline-derived CDR1 and CDR2 are SGHNT and YENEEA. The V end was cut by 6 bases, the J end by 5 bases, with 14 bases between. CDR3 protein: CASSRSGGQNIQYF. CDR3 DNA: TGTGCCAGCAGTCGGTCGGGGGGCCAAAACATTCAGTACTTC.

This clonotype was detected ten times or more. The J gene is TRBJ2-7, the V gene TRBV5-5; maybe TRBD1 (5 bases). CDR3 size: 15 residues. The germline V gene encodes CDR1 SGHKS and CDR2 YYEKEE (reference sequence). V dropped 0 bases and J dropped 1 base, with 11 bases sitting between them. The DNA for the CDR3 is TGTGCCAGCAGCTTGGTCACAGGCCCTTCCTACGAGCAGTACTTC. It codes for CASSLVTGPSYEQYF.

Ten or more counts support this clonotype. This rearrangement joins TRBV20-1 to TRBJ2-7; D possibly corresponds to TRBD2 (6 bases). The CDR3 sequence is 14 residues long. Germline V gene sequence: CDR1 DFQATT, CDR2 SNEGSKA (reference sequence). With 2 bases removed from V and 0 bases from J, the gap between germline ends came to 11 bases. CDR3 protein: CSARPGGDSYEQYF. In DNA form, the CDR3 reads TGCAGTGCTAGACCTGGAGGGGACTCCTACGAGCAGTACTTC.

This clonotype was seen many times. The chain uses TRBV29-1 and TRBJ2-5, with a tentative D call TRBD1 (7 bases). The CDR3 length is 13 residues. V lost 4 bases and J lost 2, with 11 bases in between. CDR1 is SQVTM, CDR2 ANQGSEA, per germline. The DNA of the CDR3 is TGCAGCGTTGGGCAGGGGGGACAAGAGACCCAGTACTTC. It encodes CSVGQGGQETQYF.